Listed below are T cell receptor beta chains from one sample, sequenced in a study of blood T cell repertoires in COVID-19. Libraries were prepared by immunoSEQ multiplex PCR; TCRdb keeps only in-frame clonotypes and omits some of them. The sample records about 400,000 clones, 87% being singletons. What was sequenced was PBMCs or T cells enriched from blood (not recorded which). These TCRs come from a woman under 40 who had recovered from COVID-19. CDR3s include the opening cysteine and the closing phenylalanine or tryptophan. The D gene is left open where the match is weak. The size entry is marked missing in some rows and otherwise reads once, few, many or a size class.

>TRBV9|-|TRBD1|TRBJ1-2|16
TGTGCCAGCTCCCAAGCCGGGACAGGGGGGAGCTATGGCTACACCTTC
CASSQAGTGGSYGYTF
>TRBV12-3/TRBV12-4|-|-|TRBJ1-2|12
TGTGCCAGCACCACAGGGCCCTATGGCTACACCTTC
CASTTGPYGYTF
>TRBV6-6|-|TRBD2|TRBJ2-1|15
TGTGCCAGCAGCGCAGGCACTAGCGGGTCGGGTGAGCAGTTCTTC
CASSAGTSGSGEQFF
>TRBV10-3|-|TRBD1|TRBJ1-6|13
TGTGCCATCGGGACAGGGGATAATTCACCCCTCCACTTT
CAIGTGDNSPLHF
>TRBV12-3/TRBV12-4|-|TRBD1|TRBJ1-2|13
TGTGCCAGCAGGGCGGACAGGATTCATGGCTACACCTTC
CASRADRIHGYTF
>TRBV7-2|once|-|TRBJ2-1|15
TGTGCCAGCAGCCGGAGACCCGGGACAAGCAATGAGCAGTTCTTC
CASSRRPGTSNEQFF
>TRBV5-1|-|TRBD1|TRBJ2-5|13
TGCGCCAGCTCCGGGACAGCACAAGAGACCCAGTACTTC
CASSGTAQETQYF
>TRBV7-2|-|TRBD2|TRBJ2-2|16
TGTGCCAGCAGCCCCGGACTAGTGGCGGTCACCGGGGAGCTGTTTTTT
CASSPGLVAVTGELFF
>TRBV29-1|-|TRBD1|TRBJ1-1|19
TGCAGCGTTGTGGGCGATCTTCGACAGGGAGGTTTCATGAACACTGAAGCTTTCTTT
CSVVGDLRQGGFMNTEAFF
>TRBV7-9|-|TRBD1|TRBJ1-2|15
TGTGCCAGCAGCTTAGCGGGACAGGGGGCGGAGGGCTACACCTTC
CASSLAGQGAEGYTF
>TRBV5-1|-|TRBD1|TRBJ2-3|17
TGCGCCAGCAGCTTGGCCTACGGGACAGGGATCACAGATACGCAGTATTTT
CASSLAYGTGITDTQYF
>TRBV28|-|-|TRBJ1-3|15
TGTGCCAGCAGTTCCGGGGGGCTATATGGAAACACCATATATTTT
CASSSGGLYGNTIYF
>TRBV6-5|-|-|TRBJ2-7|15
TGTGCCAGCAGTTACTCCCCCCCAGGGGCCTACGAGCAGTACTTC
CASSYSPPGAYEQYF
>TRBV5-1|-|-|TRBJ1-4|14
TGCGCCAGCAGCTTGGGCGGCAGGGAGGGAAAACTGTTTTTT
CASSLGGREGKLFF
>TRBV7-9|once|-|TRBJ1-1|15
TGTGCCAGCAGCTCTACAGGGAGTTTGGACACTGAAGCTTTCTTT
CASSSTGSLDTEAFF
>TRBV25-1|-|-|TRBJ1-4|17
TGTGCCAGCAGTGAATACGGCGGACAGTCAACTAATGAAAAACTGTTTTTT
CASSEYGGQSTNEKLFF
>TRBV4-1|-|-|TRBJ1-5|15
TGCGCCAGCAGCCAAGATGGGGGGGACAATCAGCCCCAGCATTTT
CASSQDGGDNQPQHF
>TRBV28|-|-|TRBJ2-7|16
TGTGCCAGCAGTTTTAAGCACGCTCGAGGGACCTACGAGCAGTACTTC
CASSFKHARGTYEQYF
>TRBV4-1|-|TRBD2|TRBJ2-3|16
TGCGCCAGCAGACAGTCTCTAGCGGGAGAGGGGGATACGCAGTATTTT
CASRQSLAGEGDTQYF
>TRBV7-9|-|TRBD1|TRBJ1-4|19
TGTGCCAGCAGCCTCGCCCTGACAGGGGGGCTCGCAACTAATGAAAAACTGTTTTTT
CASSLALTGGLATNEKLFF
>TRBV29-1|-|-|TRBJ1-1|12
TGCAGCGTCCTTCTCACTGACACTGAAGCTTTCTTT
CSVLLTDTEAFF
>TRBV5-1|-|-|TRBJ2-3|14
TGCGCCAGCAGCTTGGATGTGTCTCCAGATACGCAGTATTTT
CASSLDVSPDTQYF
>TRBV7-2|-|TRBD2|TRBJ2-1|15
TGTGCCAGCAGCGGAGGACTAGACCTATACAATGAGCAGTTCTTC
CASSGGLDLYNEQFF
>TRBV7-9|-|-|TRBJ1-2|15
TGTGCCAGCAGCTTAGGTGGGGCGTCTAACTATGGCTACACCTTC
CASSLGGASNYGYTF
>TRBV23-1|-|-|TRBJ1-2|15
TGCGCCAGCAGTCAATCAGGTGACAGCTTCTATGGCTACACCTTC
CASSQSGDSFYGYTF
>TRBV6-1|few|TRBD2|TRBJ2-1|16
TGTGCCAGCAGTGACCTAGCGGGAGGGGGAGCGTATGAGCAGTTCTTC
CASSDLAGGGAYEQFF
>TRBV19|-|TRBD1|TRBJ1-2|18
TGTGCCAGTAGGCCCGACAGGGGACTAATAAGAGAGTACTATGGCTACACCTTC
CASRPDRGLIREYYGYTF
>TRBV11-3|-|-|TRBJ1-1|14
TGTGCCAGCAGCTTAGAAGGCGGGAACACTGAAGCTTTCTTT
CASSLEGGNTEAFF
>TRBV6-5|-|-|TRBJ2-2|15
TGTGCCAGCAGTTACTCGGGGACACCAGGCGGGGAGCTGTTTTTT
CASSYSGTPGGELFF
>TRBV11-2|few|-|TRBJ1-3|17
TGTGCCAGCAGCCAGAGGGCAGGCTCCTTGGGTGGAAACACCATATATTTT
CASSQRAGSLGGNTIYF
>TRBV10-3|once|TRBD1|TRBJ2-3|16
TGTGCCATCAGGGGTGGTCGGACAGGCTACACAGATACGCAGTATTTT
CAIRGGRTGYTDTQYF
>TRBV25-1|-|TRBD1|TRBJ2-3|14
TGTGCCAGCAGGGACAGGGGGCAAACAGATACGCAGTATTTT
CASRDRGQTDTQYF
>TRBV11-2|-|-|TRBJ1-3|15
TGTGCCAGCAGCTCCTGGCTTGCCTCTGGAAACACCATATATTTT
CASSSWLASGNTIYF
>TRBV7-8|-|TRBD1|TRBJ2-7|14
TGTGCCAGCAGCACGGGACAGGGGTACTACGAGCAGTACTTC
CASSTGQGYYEQYF
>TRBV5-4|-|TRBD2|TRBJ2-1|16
TGTGCCAGCAGCTTGGAGGTAGCGGGGGGGCCCAATGAGCAGTTCTTC
CASSLEVAGGPNEQFF
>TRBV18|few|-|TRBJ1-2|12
TGTGCCAGCTCGCCGCAGGGGTATGGCTACACCTTC
CASSPQGYGYTF
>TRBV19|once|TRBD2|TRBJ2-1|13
TGTGCCAGTAGTATTGGGACTACCCCTGAGCAGTTCTTC
CASSIGTTPEQFF
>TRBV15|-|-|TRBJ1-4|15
TGTGCCACCAGCAGAGATGTAAACGGGGTTGGAAAACTGTTTTTT
CATSRDVNGVGKLFF
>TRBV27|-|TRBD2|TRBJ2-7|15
TGTGCCAGCAGTTTGAGCCTAGCGGGAGCCTACGAGCAGTACTTC
CASSLSLAGAYEQYF
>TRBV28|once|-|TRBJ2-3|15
TGTGCCAGCGGAAACAGGGTTCGAAGCACAGATACGCAGTATTTT
CASGNRVRSTDTQYF
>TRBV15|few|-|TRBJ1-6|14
TGTGCCACCAGCAGACAGGGCTATAATTCACCCCTCCACTTT
CATSRQGYNSPLHF
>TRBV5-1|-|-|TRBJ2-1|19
TGCGCCAGCAGCTTGGTGGGCCAGGGGATAATGAGCTCCTACAATGAGCAGTTCTTC
CASSLVGQGIMSSYNEQFF
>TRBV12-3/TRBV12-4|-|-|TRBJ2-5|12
TGTGCCAGCAGTTCGGACTGGGAGACCCAGTACTTC
CASSSDWETQYF
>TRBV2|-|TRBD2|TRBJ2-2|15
TGTGCCAGCAGGCAGACTAGCGGGTCGACCGGGGAGCTGTTTTTT
CASRQTSGSTGELFF
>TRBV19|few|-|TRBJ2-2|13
TGTGCCAGTATAACTCAGAACACCGGGGAGCTGTTTTTT
CASITQNTGELFF
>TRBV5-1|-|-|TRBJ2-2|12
TGCGCCAGCAGCTTGACTACCGGGGAGCTGTTTTTT
CASSLTTGELFF
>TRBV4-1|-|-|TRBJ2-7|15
TGCGCCAGCAGCCAAGGTTGGAGGGTGTCCTACGAGCAGTACTTC
CASSQGWRVSYEQYF
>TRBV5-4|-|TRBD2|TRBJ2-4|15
TGTGCCAGCAGCTTGGCTCGGGGGGGGAGAAACATTCAGTACTTC
CASSLARGGRNIQYF
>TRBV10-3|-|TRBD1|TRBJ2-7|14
TGTGCCATCAGTGAGAGACAGGGTGTGAACGAGCAGTACTTC
CAISERQGVNEQYF